The rows below give T cell receptor beta chains drawn from one sample of a study of blood T cell repertoires in COVID-19. Data came from immunoSEQ multiplex PCR; TCRdb stores just in-frame clones and leaves some out. Of 100,000 to 150,000 clones listed, over 75% are singletons. Sample: peripheral blood. Receptor source: a woman of 80 years or more with acute or convalescent COVID-19. The CDR3 runs from the conserved cysteine through the conserved F or W. The order of the fields is D gene, J gene, V gene, clone size, CDR3 protein, CDR3 DNA. D genes are given only for firm matches. Clone size is given for some rows only: seen once, a few or many times, or a class if the clone is expanded.

>.|TRBJ2-3|TRBV6-6|.
CASSYSESSDTQYF
TGTGCCAGCAGTTACTCTGAGAGTTCAGATACGCAGTATTTT
>.|TRBJ2-5|TRBV5-1|.
CASSLGQGKTQYF
TGCGCCAGCAGCTTGGGGCAGGGAAAGACCCAGTACTTC
>.|TRBJ1-3|TRBV9|.
CASSVGGHSDGNTIYF
TGTGCCAGCAGCGTAGGGGGACACAGCGATGGAAACACCATATATTTT
>TRBD2|TRBJ2-1|TRBV9|.
CASSATGTSFYNEQFF
TGTGCCAGCAGCGCAACCGGGACTAGTTTCTACAATGAGCAGTTCTTC
>TRBD1|TRBJ1-5|TRBV28|.
CASSPWGGTGTIVQPQHF
TGTGCCAGCAGTCCATGGGGCGGGACAGGGACAATCGTGCAGCCCCAGCATTTT
>.|TRBJ2-7|TRBV6-1|.
CASSEGGGGPYEQYF
TGTGCCAGCAGTGAAGGAGGTGGCGGTCCCTACGAGCAGTACTTC
>TRBD2|TRBJ2-5|TRBV2|.
CATGGERPRETQYF
TGTGCCACGGGGGGAGAACGCCCACGAGAGACCCAGTACTTC
>.|TRBJ1-6|TRBV6-4|.
CASSEDRNNSPLHF
TGTGCCAGCAGTGAAGACAGGAATAATTCACCCCTCCACTTT
>.|TRBJ2-2|TRBV5-4|.
CASSLKGSGELFF
TGTGCCAGCAGCTTGAAGGGGTCCGGGGAGCTGTTTTTT
>TRBD2|TRBJ2-4|TRBV5-1|.
CASSPGGAKNIQYF
TGCGCCAGCAGCCCGGGGGGAGCCAAAAACATTCAGTACTTC
>.|TRBJ2-7|TRBV28|few
CASSLLAGPSYEQYF
TGTGCCAGCAGTTTATTGGCGGGCCCGTCCTACGAGCAGTACTTC
>.|TRBJ1-1|TRBV18|.
CASSPKRNTEAFF
TGTGCCAGCTCACCCAAGAGGAACACTGAAGCTTTCTTT
>TRBD1|TRBJ1-3|TRBV10-3|.
CAISDLDRAGNTIYF
TGTGCCATCAGTGACTTAGACAGGGCTGGAAACACCATATATTTT
>TRBD1|TRBJ2-5|TRBV29-1|.
CSVDRAQETQYF
TGCAGCGTAGACAGGGCCCAGGAGACCCAGTACTTC
>TRBD1|TRBJ2-5|TRBV5-1|.
CASSLTGASKETQYF
TGCGCCAGCAGCTTGACAGGGGCCTCGAAGGAGACCCAGTACTTC
>TRBD1|TRBJ2-5|TRBV5-1|.
CASSLAGTGAETQYF
TGCGCCAGCAGCTTGGCGGGGACAGGGGCAGAGACCCAGTACTTC
>.|TRBJ1-2|TRBV6-5|.
CASSYLAGDYGYTF
TGTGCCAGCAGTTACTTAGCGGGGGACTATGGCTACACCTTC
>TRBD1|TRBJ1-2|TRBV19|.
CASSITGGNGYTF
TGTGCCAGTAGTATAACAGGGGGAAATGGCTACACCTTC
>TRBD2|TRBJ2-5|TRBV4-1|.
CASSQDPSGGQQETQYF
TGCGCCAGCAGCCAAGACCCTAGCGGGGGCCAGCAAGAGACCCAGTACTTC
>TRBD2|TRBJ2-7|TRBV4-1|.
CASSQDGPPASGPYEQYF
TGCGCCAGCAGCCAAGATGGACCCCCCGCTAGCGGGCCCTACGAGCAGTACTTC
>TRBD1|TRBJ1-1|TRBV5-4|.
CASSFRGTVNTEAFF
TGTGCCAGCAGTTTTCGGGGGACAGTGAACACTGAAGCTTTCTTT
>.|TRBJ1-6|TRBV7-2|.
CASSGDTGMGYNSPLHF
TGTGCCAGCAGCGGCGACACAGGGATGGGTTATAATTCACCCCTCCACTTT
>.|TRBJ2-2|TRBV28|.
CASRNPGEGELFF
TGTGCCAGCAGAAATCCAGGGGAGGGGGAGCTGTTTTTT
>TRBD2|TRBJ2-1|TRBV9|.
CASSDGTSGRTNEQFF
TGTGCCAGCAGCGACGGGACTAGCGGGAGAACCAATGAGCAGTTCTTC
>TRBD2|TRBJ2-3|TRBV6-5|.
CASSLAGGTDTQYF
TGTGCCAGTAGCCTAGCGGGGGGAACAGATACGCAGTATTTT
>.|TRBJ1-4|TRBV5-1|once
CASSLKWGPNEKLFF
TGCGCCAGCAGCTTGAAGTGGGGGCCCAATGAAAAACTGTTTTTT
>TRBD1|TRBJ1-2|TRBV10-2|.
CASTAGTAGYTF
TGCGCCAGTACTGCCGGGACAGCTGGCTACACCTTC
>.|TRBJ2-7|TRBV25-1|.
CASSGIYEQYF
TGTGCCAGCAGCGGGATCTACGAGCAGTACTTC
>TRBD1|TRBJ2-1|TRBV5-1|.
CASSLVGTGGTHNEQFF
TGCGCCAGCAGCTTGGTCGGGACAGGGGGGACCCACAATGAGCAGTTCTTC
>.|TRBJ1-5|TRBV3-1/TRBV3-2|.
CASSQQGNQPQHF
TGTGCCAGCAGCCAACAGGGAAATCAGCCCCAGCATTTT
>.|TRBJ1-2|TRBV5-4|few
CASSLTGPGGYTF
TGTGCCAGCAGCTTAACCGGTCCGGGTGGCTACACCTTC
>.|TRBJ2-7|TRBV28|.
CASSGPTGLGRSYEQYF
TGTGCCAGCAGTGGCCCGACAGGGTTGGGGAGGTCCTACGAGCAGTACTTC
>TRBD1|TRBJ1-2|TRBV7-2|.
CASSPPGQGFYGYTF
TGTGCCAGCAGTCCACCGGGACAGGGGTTTTATGGCTACACCTTC
>.|TRBJ2-7|TRBV6-6|.
CASNLNVLYEQYF
TGTGCCAGCAATCTTAATGTCCTATACGAGCAGTACTTC
>TRBD1|TRBJ1-1|TRBV9|.
CASSASQGDTEAFF
TGTGCCAGCAGCGCCTCACAGGGGGACACTGAAGCTTTCTTT
>.|TRBJ1-2|TRBV7-2|.
CASSQGGNMATKGYTF
TGTGCCAGCAGCCAGGGAGGAAATATGGCTACGAAGGGCTACACCTTC
>TRBD1|TRBJ1-5|TRBV18|.
CASSQKAAGGYSNQPQHF
TGTGCCAGCTCACAAAAGGCGGCAGGGGGTTATAGCAATCAGCCCCAGCATTTT
>.|TRBJ2-2|TRBV10-3|.
CAISDPTRQKSNTGELFF
TGTGCCATCAGTGATCCGACAAGACAGAAGTCGAACACCGGGGAGCTGTTTTTT
>TRBD1|TRBJ2-3|TRBV5-1|.
CASTDQTGGTDTQYF
TGCGCCAGCACGGACCAGACAGGGGGCACAGATACGCAGTATTTT
>.|TRBJ2-1|TRBV4-3|.
CASSQGPDSYNEQFF
TGCGCCAGCAGCCAAGGACCGGACAGCTACAATGAGCAGTTCTTC
>.|TRBJ1-2|TRBV9|few
CASSVGEARHGYTF
TGTGCCAGCAGCGTAGGAGAGGCCCGGCATGGCTACACCTTC
>.|TRBJ1-5|TRBV6-5|once
CASSTQEGQPQHF
TGTGCCAGCAGTACACAGGAAGGTCAGCCCCAGCATTTT
>.|TRBJ2-5|TRBV4-1|.
CASSQDKTQYF
TGCGCCAGCAGCCAAGATAAGACCCAGTACTTC
>.|TRBJ1-2|TRBV24-1|.
CATSDPSQGSSRGYTF
TGTGCCACCAGTGATCCCTCACAGGGATCGAGCCGCGGCTACACCTTC
>TRBD2|TRBJ2-5|TRBV4-3|.
CASSQYPLAGGRETQYF
TGCGCCAGCAGCCAATACCCACTAGCGGGGGGTCGGGAGACCCAGTACTTC
>TRBD1|TRBJ2-5|TRBV19|.
CASSFRDRGRFGETQYF
TGTGCCAGTAGTTTCCGGGACAGGGGGCGCTTTGGTGAGACCCAGTACTTC
>TRBD1|TRBJ2-1|TRBV19|.
CASRDRGDNEQFF
TGTGCCAGCCGGGACAGGGGTGACAATGAGCAGTTCTTC
>TRBD1|TRBJ1-4|TRBV4-1|.
CASSLRPPGQRNEKLFF
TGCGCCAGCAGCCTTAGACCCCCGGGACAGAGAAATGAAAAACTGTTTTTT
>.|TRBJ1-4|TRBV25-1|.
CASSETSGRGEKLFF
TGTGCCAGCAGTGAAACGTCAGGGCGGGGTGAAAAACTGTTTTTT
>TRBD1|TRBJ1-5|TRBV28|.
CASSLPRDSRGYRNQPQHF
TGTGCCAGCAGTTTACCCCGGGACAGCCGAGGGTATCGCAATCAGCCCCAGCATTTT
>TRBD1|TRBJ2-3|TRBV18|.
CASSAKLPGDRSTDTQYF
TGTGCCAGCTCAGCAAAATTACCCGGGGACAGAAGCACAGATACGCAGTATTTT
>.|TRBJ2-7|TRBV3-1/TRBV3-2|.
CASSQDRSSGYEQYF
TGTGCCAGCAGCCAAGATAGATCCAGCGGATACGAGCAGTACTTC